This entry lists 28 T cell receptor beta chains sequenced from one sample in a study of CD8 T cells in ankylosing spondylitis. One entry per CDR3 protein results from TCRdb running MiXCR on the 5' RACE reads. There are some 800,000 distinct CDR3 sequences in the sample; roughly 12% occur only once, and about 0.5% lies in the top ten. Their specific antigens are unknown. Study-wide results and caveats: Among TCR beta sequences, a motif of roughly 8 highly homologous variants appeared characteristic of ankylosing spondylitis blood.

The sample consisted of blood, either unsorted or a sorted T cell fraction (not recorded which). The receptors here all came from a male donor with ankylosing spondylitis.

The chain joins TRBV25-1 to TRBJ2-3, with TRBD2 matching 10 bases. Per germline, CDR1 MGHDK and CDR2 SYGVNS. The junction had 3 bases not matched to a gene; V was cut back by 2 bases and J by 4 bases. CDR3 length: 15 residues. CDR3 coding DNA: TGTGCCAGCAGTGAACTAGCGGGAGTTGCAGATACGCAGTATTTT. This translates into CASSELAGVADTQYF.

The V gene is TRBV10-3, the J gene TRBJ1-1; 7 nucleotides align to TRBD1. J gave up 1 base and V 3 bases, and 2 bases lay outside the gene matches. The CDR3 runs 14 residues. Germline V gives CDR1 ENHRY, CDR2 SYGVKD. The CDR3 nucleotides are TGTGCCATCAGTGAAAACAGGGGGAACACTGAAGCTTTCTTT. Its translation: CAISENRGNTEAFF.

About this clonotype itself: A much larger clone lies a single base off, so this may be a read error. The V gene is TRBV4-3, the J gene TRBJ2-5; D is undetermined. CDR1 is LGHNA, CDR2 YSLEER, per germline. The CDR3 is 15 residues long. The DNA of the CDR3 is TGCGCCAGCAGCCAAGATCTTCGGTCAGAAGAGACCCATTACTTC. This translates into CASSQDLRSEETHYF.

This clonotype was seen only once. The chain joins TRBV2 to TRBJ2-5, with a possible D match to TRBD2 (5 bases). Trimming left V 3 bases short and J 4 bases short, with 15 bases between. The CDR3 covers 15 residues. Germline loops: CDR1 SNHLY, CDR2 FYNNEI. DNA for the CDR3: TGTGCCAGCAGTGACCCCCGGGGAGAAGGAGAGACCCAGTACTTC. Amino acid sequence: CASSDPRGEGETQYF.

The chain recombines TRBV20-1 with TRBJ2-2, with 10 positions matching TRBD1. Germline V gene data show CDR1 as DFQATT and CDR2 as SNEGSKA (reference sequence). V lost 5 bases, J lost 6 bases, and 9 bases stayed unmatched. This CDR3 region has 15 residues. CDR3 sequence reads: CSAYTGTGVAGELFF. CDR3 bases: TGCAGTGCTTACACCGGGACAGGGGTGGCCGGGGAGCTGTTTTTT.

The chain recombines TRBV20-1 with TRBJ2-1; 9 nucleotides align to TRBD2. The germline V gene encodes CDR1 DFQATT and CDR2 SNEGSKA (reference sequence). CDR3 size: 15 residues. With 4 bases clipped from V and 8 bases from J, the junction kept 12 bases outside the gene matches. The CDR3 coding sequence is TGCAGTGCTAAGGTTGCTAGCGGGGATGGTTATGAGCAGTTCTTC. As protein: CSAKVASGDGYEQFF.

The CDR3 is CSVEGEGTAFYGYTF. The CDR3 coding sequence is TGCAGCGTTGAAGGAGAGGGGACAGCGTTCTATGGCTACACCTTC. The rearrangement links TRBV29-1 to TRBJ1-2; 7 bases align to TRBD1. CDR3 length: 15 amino acids. Unmatched junction bases numbered 9, after V lost 1 base and J lost 4 bases. Per germline, CDR1 SQVTM and CDR2 ANQGSEA. Combining the CDR3 with reference TRBV29-1 and TRBJ1-2 gives the whole variable domain SAVISQKPSRDICQRGTSLTIQCQVDSQVTMMFWYRQQPGQSLTLIATANQGSEATYESGFVIDKFPISRPNLTFSTLTVSNMSPEDSSIYLCSVEGEGTAFYGYTFGSGTRLTVV.

In this sample, this clonotype turned up a few times. The chain links TRBV7-3 to TRBJ2-3, with 10 bases aligning to TRBD2. The germline CDR1 and CDR2 sequences are SGHTA and FQGTGA. J gave up 4 bases and V 5 bases, and 9 bases lay outside the gene matches. The CDR3 contains 16 residues. CDR3 sequence (DNA): TGTGCCAGCAGCCCGCTTCTAGCGGGGGTAGCAGATACGCAGTATTTT. Its translation is CASSPLLAGVADTQYF.

There are many counts of this clonotype. CDR3 in DNA: TGTGCCAGCAGCTTGGGGGCGGCAGGGCCCACAGATACGCAGTATTTT. Its translation: CASSLGAAGPTDTQYF. The chain joins TRBV7-9 to TRBJ2-3, with D tentatively TRBD1 (6 bases). V was pared by 3 bases and J by 2 bases, with 15 bases between. The CDR3 consists of 16 residues. Germline CDR1 is SEHNR and CDR2 is FQNEAQ (reference sequence).

V is TRBV5-1 and J is TRBJ1-1; D gene uncertain. Looked up from germline, CDR1 is SGHRS and CDR2 is YFSETQ. The V gene lost 0 bases and the J gene lost 1 base, with 13 bases spanning the gap. The CDR3 consists of 16 residues. The CDR3 DNA follows: TGCGCCAGCAGCTTGGTTCCGGGTTTGCCGAACACTGAAGCTTTCTTT. Translated: CASSLVPGLPNTEAFF.

In this sample, this clonotype turned up many times. V gene TRBV20-1 combines with J gene TRBJ1-1; D ambiguous. Germline CDR1 is DFQATT and CDR2 is SNEGSKA (reference sequence). V dropped 6 bases and J dropped 2 bases, with 13 bases sitting between them. The CDR3 is 13 amino acids. The DNA for the CDR3 is TGCAGTGCGGAGGGCTCCCATAACACTGAAGCTTTCTTT. Translating gives CSAEGSHNTEAFF.

The chain links TRBV12-3 or TRBV12-4 to TRBJ2-1, with TRBD2 matching over 15 bases. J lost 7 bases, V lost 6 bases, and 1 base had no gene match. The CDR3 runs to 14 residues. The CDR3 is CASSGLAGGNEQFF. The CDR3 nucleotides are TGTGCCAGCAGCGGACTAGCGGGGGGGAATGAGCAGTTCTTC.

In DNA, the CDR3 is TGCAGTGCTAGAGATGGCGGGAGGCCTCAAGAGACCCAGTACTTC. It is translated as CSARDGGRPQETQYF. The J gene is TRBJ2-5, the V gene TRBV20-1; the match to TRBD2 covers 8 bases. The germline gives CDR1 DFQATT, CDR2 SNEGSKA (reference sequence). J gave up 2 bases and V 0 bases, and 5 bases lay outside the gene matches. The CDR3 has 15 residues.

This clonotype was recorded a few times. The chain is built from TRBV7-9 and TRBJ2-5, with D hard to call. Germline lookup yields CDR1 SEHNR and CDR2 FQNEAQ (reference sequence). The CDR3 consists of 14 residues. Trimming cost V 5 bases and J 0 bases, with 10 bases left between them. CDR3 protein: CASSRIVDQETQYF. The CDR3, as DNA: TGTGCCAGCAGCCGGATAGTAGACCAAGAGACCCAGTACTTC. Looking up the rest from reference TRBV7-9 and TRBJ2-5 gives the full variable domain: DTGVSQNPRHKITKRGQNVTFRCDPISEHNRLYWYRQTLGQGPEFLTYFQNEAQLEKSRLLSDRFSAERPKGSFSTLEIQRTEQGDSAMYLCASSRIVDQETQYFGPGTRLLVL.

The chain is built from TRBV7-2 and TRBJ2-2; no reliable D call. V lost 1 base, J lost 1 base, and 7 bases lay in between. There are 15 residues in the CDR3. CDR1 and CDR2 (germline): SGHTA, FQGNSA. For the CDR3, the DNA is TGTGCCAGCAGCTTAGTCCCGGGGAACACCGGGGAGCTGTTTTTT. Amino acid sequence: CASSLVPGNTGELFF.

The genes are TRBV20-1 and TRBJ2-1; the match to TRBD2 covers 9 bases. The CDR3 sequence is 17 residues long. Germline trimming cut 3 bases from V and 1 base from J; bases unmatched to any gene: 10. Looked up from germline, CDR1 is DFQATT and CDR2 is SNEGSKA (reference sequence). CDR3 residues: CSASGGGADFSYNEQFF. CDR3 DNA: TGCAGTGCTAGCGGCGGGGGGGCCGATTTTTCCTACAATGAGCAGTTCTTC.

This clonotype was seen many times. V usage is TRBV12-3 or TRBV12-4 and J usage is TRBJ2-7; 9 positions agree with TRBD1. Trimming cost V 6 bases and J 1 base; bases outside gene matches: 4. The CDR3 loop spans 14 amino acids. The DNA for the CDR3 is TGTGCCAGCAGAGGGACAGGGCATTCCTACGAGCAGTACTTC. This encodes CASRGTGHSYEQYF.

This clonotype has at least ten counts. The chain uses TRBV5-1 and TRBJ2-3; no clear D. Looked up from germline, CDR1 is SGHRS and CDR2 is YFSETQ. This CDR3 spans 14 amino acids. Trimming cost V 2 bases and J 4 bases, with 11 bases left between them. CDR3 region: CASSFLGPADTQYF. CDR3 DNA sequence: TGCGCCAGCAGCTTTCTAGGCCCCGCAGATACGCAGTATTTT. Filled out from reference TRBV5-1 and TRBJ2-3, the complete variable domain reads KAGVTQTPRYLIKTRGQQVTLSCSPISGHRSVSWYQQTPGQGLQFLFEYFSETQRNKGNFPGRFSGRQFSNSRSEMNVSTLELGDSALYLCASSFLGPADTQYFGPGTRLTVL.

The chain employs TRBV28 and TRBJ1-2; D unresolved. Germline CDR1 reads MDHEN; CDR2 reads SYDVKM. V gave up 8 bases and J gave up 0 bases, with 10 bases separating them. The CDR3 consists of 13 residues. In DNA form, the CDR3 reads TGTGCCAGCGTCGACGGTTCTAACTATGGCTACACCTTC. Encoded protein: CASVDGSNYGYTF.

There are a few counts of this clonotype. The chain uses TRBV19 and TRBJ2-1; D uncertain. Trimming cost V 6 bases and J 7 bases, with 22 bases left between them. The CDR3 length is 16 residues. Per germline, CDR1 LNHDA and CDR2 SQIVND (reference sequence). The CDR3 reads CASSPNQVLLSNEQFF. The DNA of the CDR3 is TGTGCCAGTAGCCCAAACCAGGTACTTTTAAGTAATGAGCAGTTCTTC.

This clonotype occurred a few times. V usage is TRBV20-1 and J usage is TRBJ1-1; TRBD1 matches at 8 bases. CDR3 length equals 11 residues. CDR1 and CDR2 (germline): DFQATT, SNEGSKA (reference sequence). After removal of 6 bases from V and 10 bases from J, the junction contained 7 bases not matched to a gene. CDR3 in amino acids: CSASTGERAFF. The CDR3 DNA reads as TGCAGTGCCTCGACAGGGGAGAGAGCTTTCTTT.

This clonotype was recorded at least ten times. The chain recombines TRBV29-1 with TRBJ2-3, with TRBD2 identical over 9 bases. The CDR3 length is 14 residues. The ends lost 5 bases at V and 4 bases at J; junction bases unmatched: 7. Germline V lookup: CDR1 SQVTM, CDR2 ANQGSEA. The CDR3 sequence is CSVLPIAGADTQYF. The CDR3, as DNA: TGCAGCGTTCTACCCATAGCGGGAGCAGATACGCAGTATTTT.

This clonotype was picked up a small number of times. The J gene is TRBJ2-7, the V gene TRBV5-1; D unresolved. Trimming removed 1 base at V and 5 bases at J, with 16 bases between. Germline V gene sequence: CDR1 SGHRS, CDR2 YFSETQ. The CDR3 spans 15 residues. The CDR3 nucleotides read TGCGCCAGCAGCTTGTGGGCAGGTAGTGGGAACGAGCAGTACTTC. Its translation is CASSLWAGSGNEQYF.

This clonotype was observed at least ten times. The chain uses TRBV7-2 and TRBJ2-5; a possible D gene is TRBD2 (5 bases). Germline loops: CDR1 SGHTA, CDR2 FQGNSA. The V end lost 5 bases, the J end lost 4 bases, and 11 bases lay between the germline ends. The CDR3 has 13 amino acids. The CDR3 bases are TGTGCCAGCAGCGGCGGGTCGCTAGAGACCCAGTACTTC. Its translation is CASSGGSLETQYF.

The V and J genes are TRBV5-1 and TRBJ2-5; D not certain. The V and J ends lost 2 bases and 0 bases respectively, with 5 bases between them. This CDR3 has 13 amino acids. Germline assignment: CDR1 SGHRS and CDR2 YFSETQ. CDR3 region: CASSFGYQETQYF. The CDR3 DNA follows: TGCGCCAGCAGCTTCGGATACCAAGAGACCCAGTACTTC.

The chain joins TRBV5-1 to TRBJ1-6, with 8 bases that match TRBD1. V was clipped by 7 bases and J by 8 bases; unmatched bases: 8. The germline CDR1 and CDR2 sequences are SGHRS and YFSETQ. The CDR3 consists of 14 residues. This CDR3 reads CASRTGIQDSPLHF. CDR3 sequence (DNA): TGCGCCAGCCGGACAGGGATACAGGATTCACCCCTCCACTTT.

The rearrangement links TRBV29-1 to TRBJ2-5; D ambiguous. Trimming pared 4 bases from V and 2 bases from J, leaving 11 bases between. The germline CDR1 and CDR2 sequences are SQVTM and ANQGSEA. CDR3 length equals 13 residues. The CDR3 here is CSVAEIFQETQYF. The CDR3 nucleotides read TGCAGCGTTGCAGAAATCTTTCAAGAGACCCAGTACTTC.

This clonotype was observed a few times. The chain recombines TRBV29-1 with TRBJ2-7; D is unclear. Germline V CDR1 and CDR2: SQVTM, ANQGSEA. The CDR3 has 11 residues. V lost 5 bases to trimming and J lost 2 bases, with 7 bases between them. CDR3 sequence: CSVLVTYEQYF. CDR3 bases: TGCAGCGTTTTAGTTACCTACGAGCAGTACTTC.